This TCR beta chain emerged from a study of T cells in localized non-small cell lung cancer. General observations from the study: Increased T cell density in blood showed an association with longer overall survival. Median detection of top 100 tumor clones in adjacent lung was 55 to 60 clones.

Clones were sequenced by immunoSEQ multiplex PCR, and TCRdb holds only the in-frame ones, with some missing. The sample carries 2,500 to 3,000 clones, about 25% recorded once. A few counts support this clone. Its antigen is as yet unknown. This specimen consisted of lung tumor tissue, obtained before any cancer treatment. The TCR comes from a male donor older than 55 with stage III lung adenocarcinoma.

The CDR3 region is CASSLKPTSGSYEQYF. The CDR3 region has the DNA TGTGCCAGCAGCTTAAAACCGACTAGCGGGAGTTACGAGCAGTACTTC. The chain uses TRBV11-3 and TRBJ2-7; TRBD2 aligns across 12 bases. This CDR3 is 16 amino acids long. The germline V gene encodes CDR1 SGHNT and CDR2 YENEEA. V shed 2 bases, J shed 4 bases, and the junction held 6 bases outside the gene matches.